Sequencing of this T cell receptor beta chain was carried out in a study of shared clonotypes between healthy human individuals (TCRdb year 2020). Context from the whole study: The cohort included a few men and a couple of women between 18 and 49 years of age. For each donor, CD4 naive and CD4 memory were each run on three plates, CD8 naive on two plates, and CD8 memory on one plate. Blood TCR repertoires of five healthy adults were deeply sequenced to estimate repertoire size and the extent of clonotype sharing between individuals. To increase sequencing depth and limit assay-specific biases, TCR repertoire library preparation and sequencing were carried out by different laboratories using diverse techniques. Per donor, leukapheresis produced somewhere between about 0.8 and 9.5 billion PBMCs. The paper's findings and limits, for the study overall: Pairwise subsampling indicated that sequencing depth was expected to affect the degree of clonotype sharing among donors. Sharing across several donors was observed for around 5% of naive CD4, over 3% of naive CD8, 2% to 2.5% of memory CD4, and roughly 0.43% of memory CD8 clonotypes. Larger estimated clonotype richness was generally found for naive subsets than for memory subsets. Sampling was restricted to blood, and TCR repertoires in tissues likely differ from the TCR repertoires found in blood. Because the study included a small number of donors, the genetic and exposure-history diversity represented was limited. Higher generation probabilities were observed for clonotypes shared by all four sorted-subset donors than for non-shared clonotypes. Rarefaction of sorted-subset datasets indicated incomplete sequencing despite the large sequencing depth.

Healthy HIV-negative adults with no recently reported acute infections or vaccinations were included as donors. Every donor was a Caucasian adult living in Nashville, Tennessee, USA. CD4+ T cells were enriched through magnetic negative selection, after which naive cells were positively selected on CD45RA and the remaining negative fraction served as the memory subset. Blood was obtained by leukapheresis, after which PBMCs were separated by Ficoll-Histopaque density gradient centrifugation and cryopreserved in liquid nitrogen vapor phase. Analytical flow cytometry was used to check the purity and quantity of each magnetically sorted T cell population. From each sorted fraction, genomic DNA was isolated and quantified by UV absorbance on a Nanodrop 2000c. Including cysteine and phenylalanine, the CDR3 has 14 amino acids. Only the CDR3 DNA is retained, 42 bases long and in frame from the first base. Clipping removes 0 bases from V and 4 bases from J, with 3 as the unmatched junction base count. CDR1 is given as SGHRS and CDR2 as YFSETQ, both from the germline V gene.

The sample holds one count of this clone. Its specific antigen is unknown. There are no base qualities to consult, and no much larger clone falls within one base. This sample also contains other DNA sequences that code for the same CDR3. Using the deep immunoSEQ assay, TCR CDR3 regions were amplified from genomic DNA by multiplex PCR. Genomic DNA extracted from each cell subset was distributed evenly over all wells of several immunoSEQ 96-well plates, and each plate served as one replicate. Each replicate PCR for sorted subsets received about 180 ng genomic DNA, equal to 30,000 or so T cell genomes. Purified libraries were measured with a Qubit 3.0 fluorometer, size-checked on a Bioanalyzer 2100, and measured again with the KAPA Library Quantification kit. Every immunoSEQ 96-well plate was sequenced on a dedicated single-read 150-cycle Illumina NextSeq 550 flow cell. The study's own analysis went as follows. The immunoSEQ output contained only junctional sequences without quality scores, so filtering could not match that applied to full-length reads. Sequences were annotated with PyIR, a Python wrapper for IgBLAST v1.9, and V/J genes and CDR3 were assigned using IMGT germline references. Any read was removed if the V/J assignment was weak (E-value above 1e-6), the CDR3 was missing, or the read contained stop codons, out-of-frame junctions, or ambiguous translated residues. V3J clonotypes were defined as sequences sharing the same inferred V gene, J gene, and CDR3 amino acid sequence. Percentage overlap between repertoires was calculated by dividing the number of shared unique clonotypes by the size of the smaller repertoire. Three approaches were used to assess repertoire richness: RTK rarefaction, the Chao1 estimator, and Recon v2.1 estimates of unobserved clonotypes. Generation probabilities were computed with OLGA for all TCRbeta clonotypes obtained by the gDNA method from four donors. In TCRdb, the immuneACCESS table is reduced to in-frame sequences with V and J assigned. These tables do not hold every clone; where another copy was compared, an unresolved V gene accounts for under half, and the others remain unexplained. That table gives V, J and clone size, and the DNA gave D and trimming. The sample table lists 2 million to 2.5 million clones, 90% to 95% of them with a count of one. The leading ten clones occupy 0.39% of the sample.

The rearranged segments are TRBV5-1 and TRBJ2-5; TRBD2 lines up with 7 middle nucleotides. The sequence derives from a man between 18 and 35 years old in good health. Some clones in this sample may be carry-over from other donors' samples. Input material: naive CD4+ T cells from PBMCs. The cell subset or site label on this specimen signifies: CD45RA+ positively selected. The base sequence is TGCGCCAGCAGCTTGGGTACGGGAGGAGAGACCCAGTACTTC. This translates into CASSLGTGGETQYF.